One T cell receptor beta chain is described in this entry. The same CDR3 is also encoded by other DNA sequences in this sample. Enrolled during active infection, Seattle patients were then followed longitudinally. As handled by the study authors: Estimation of nucleated cell counts was performed using reference gene primer amplification. The method was immunoSEQ multiplex PCR; TCRdb's version includes in-frame clones alone and lacks a portion of them. The V and J calls and clone size come from that table; D and trimming were worked out from the DNA. The sample consists of roughly 380,000 clones, approximately 90% of them appearing once. Germline V gives CDR1 SGHRS, CDR2 YFSETQ. The ends lost 0 bases at V and 2 bases at J; junction bases unmatched: 2. This CDR3 contains 15 residues. The source of the sample is a study of blood T cell repertoires in COVID-19. In the study overall: There were acute and convalescent COVID-19 samples, and they came from the United States, Italy and Spain. From T cells, B-cell-depleted T cells, or PBMCs came the material, which was cDNA or gDNA.

The J gene is TRBJ2-7, the V gene TRBV5-1; 10 bases line up with TRBD1. The sequence was collected from a woman aged 60 to 75 with COVID-19, enrolled during active disease. The sample taken for sequencing was peripheral blood. This CDR3 is CASSLAGTGAYEQYF. In DNA, the CDR3 is TGCGCCAGCAGCTTGGCGGGGACAGGGGCCTACGAGCAGTACTTC.